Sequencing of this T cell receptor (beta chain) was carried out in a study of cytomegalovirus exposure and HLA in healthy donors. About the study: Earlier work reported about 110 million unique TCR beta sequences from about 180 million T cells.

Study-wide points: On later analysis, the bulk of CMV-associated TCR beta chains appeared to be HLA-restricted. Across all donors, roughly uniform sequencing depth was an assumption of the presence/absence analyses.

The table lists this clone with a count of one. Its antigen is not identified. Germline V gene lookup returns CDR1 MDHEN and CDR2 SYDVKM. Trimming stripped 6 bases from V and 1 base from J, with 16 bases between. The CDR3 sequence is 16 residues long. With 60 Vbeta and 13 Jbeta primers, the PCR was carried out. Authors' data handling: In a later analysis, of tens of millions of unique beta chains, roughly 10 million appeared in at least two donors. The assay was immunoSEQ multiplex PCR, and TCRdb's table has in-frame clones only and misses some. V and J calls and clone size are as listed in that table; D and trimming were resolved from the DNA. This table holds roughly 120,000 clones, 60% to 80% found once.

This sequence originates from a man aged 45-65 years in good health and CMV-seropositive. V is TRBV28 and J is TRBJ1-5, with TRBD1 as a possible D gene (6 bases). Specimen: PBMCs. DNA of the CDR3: TGTGCCAGCAGGCAGAGACAGGTTTGGAGCAATCAGCCCCAGCATTTT. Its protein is CASRQRQVWSNQPQHF.